The present T cell receptor beta chain was sequenced within a study of PD-L1 blockade in urothelial cancer. Indicated time point: peripheral blood 6 weeks after treatment start. The repertoire was sequenced with immunoSEQ multiplex PCR; TCRdb's copy has only in-frame clones and lacks some. The table includes under 85,000 clones, 91% detected once. This CDR3 is 14 amino acids long. From germline, CDR1 is MNHEY and CDR2 SVGAGI. V shed 2 bases, J shed 0 bases, and the junction held 0 bases outside the gene matches. The receptor's source is a woman older than 75 with urothelial cancer. The sequenced sample was PBMCs, obtained around atezolizumab (anti-PD-L1) treatment. The chain has TRBV6-5 and TRBJ1-1, with 7 positions matching TRBD1. CDR3 loop: CASSYDRVNTEAFF. The CDR3 nucleotides are TGTGCCAGCAGTTACGACAGGGTGAACACTGAAGCTTTCTTT.